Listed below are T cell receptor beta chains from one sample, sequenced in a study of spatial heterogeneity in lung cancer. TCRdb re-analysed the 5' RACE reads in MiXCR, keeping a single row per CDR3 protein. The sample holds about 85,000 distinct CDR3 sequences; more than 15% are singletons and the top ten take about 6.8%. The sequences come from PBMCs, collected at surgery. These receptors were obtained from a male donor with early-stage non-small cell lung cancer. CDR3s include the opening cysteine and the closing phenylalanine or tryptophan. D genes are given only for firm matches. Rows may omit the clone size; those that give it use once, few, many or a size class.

CASSLAWTRSYNEQFF	TGCGCCAGCAGCTTGGCCTGGACAAGGTCCTACAATGAGCAGTTCTTC	NA	TRBJ2-1	TRBV5-1	NA
CASSFRGGYEQYF	TGTGCCAGCAGTTTTCGGGGGGGCTACGAGCAGTACTTC	TRBD2	TRBJ2-7	TRBV27	few
CASSQAGGLVGAQYF	TGTGCCAGCAGCCAAGCGGGGGGGTTAGTAGGGGCCCAGTACTTC	TRBD2	TRBJ2-5	TRBV3-1	NA
CASSAGQASYEQYF	TGTGCCAGCAGCGCCGGACAGGCCTCCTACGAGCAGTACTTC	TRBD1	TRBJ2-7	TRBV7-2	few
CASSLGGGVTDTQYF	TGTGCTAGCAGCTTGGGCGGGGGGGTCACAGATACGCAGTATTTT	TRBD2	TRBJ2-3	TRBV7-7	few
CSATPPTAENSPLHF	TGCAGTGCTACCCCGCCGACAGCGGAGAATTCACCCCTCCACTTT	NA	TRBJ1-6	TRBV20-1	NA
CASSLNGNRQETQYF	TGTGCCAGCAGCTTAAATGGGAATCGGCAAGAGACCCAGTACTTC	NA	TRBJ2-5	TRBV7-2	few
CASRPTSGYTDTQYF	TGTGCCAGCAGGCCGACTAGCGGCTACACAGATACGCAGTATTTT	TRBD2	TRBJ2-3	TRBV7-2	few
CASSEVREGEQYF	TGTGCCAGCAGTGAGGTCAGGGAGGGGGAGCAGTACTTC	TRBD2	TRBJ2-7	TRBV2	few
CASSWTGTGELFF	TGTGCCAGCAGCTGGACGGGCACCGGGGAGCTGTTTTTT	NA	TRBJ2-2	TRBV11-2	few
CSARGTGIATGELFF	TGCAGCGCTCGCGGGACAGGGATCGCCACCGGGGAGCTGTTTTTT	TRBD1	TRBJ2-2	TRBV29-1	few
CASSPWTGSTTQYF	TGCGCCAGCAGCCCATGGACAGGATCGACGACGCAGTATTTT	TRBD1	TRBJ2-3	TRBV5-1	many
CASSYRDGINYGYTF	TGTGCCAGCAGTTACAGGGATGGAATTAACTATGGCTACACCTTC	NA	TRBJ1-2	TRBV6-5	few
CAIAYLAFYGYTF	TGTGCCATCGCCTATTTGGCTTTCTATGGCTACACCTTC	NA	TRBJ1-2	TRBV6-2/TRBV6-3	few
CASSMGGSYEQYF	TGTGCCAGCAGCATGGGGGGGTCCTACGAGCAGTACTTC	TRBD2	TRBJ2-7	TRBV25-1	NA
CASTDRGDRVPYEQYF	TGTGCCAGCACGGATCGTGGGGATCGTGTCCCCTACGAGCAGTACTTC	NA	TRBJ2-7	TRBV11-3	few
CASSYHTNTGELFF	TGTGCCAGCAGTTACCACACGAACACCGGGGAGCTGTTTTTT	NA	TRBJ2-2	TRBV6-5	few